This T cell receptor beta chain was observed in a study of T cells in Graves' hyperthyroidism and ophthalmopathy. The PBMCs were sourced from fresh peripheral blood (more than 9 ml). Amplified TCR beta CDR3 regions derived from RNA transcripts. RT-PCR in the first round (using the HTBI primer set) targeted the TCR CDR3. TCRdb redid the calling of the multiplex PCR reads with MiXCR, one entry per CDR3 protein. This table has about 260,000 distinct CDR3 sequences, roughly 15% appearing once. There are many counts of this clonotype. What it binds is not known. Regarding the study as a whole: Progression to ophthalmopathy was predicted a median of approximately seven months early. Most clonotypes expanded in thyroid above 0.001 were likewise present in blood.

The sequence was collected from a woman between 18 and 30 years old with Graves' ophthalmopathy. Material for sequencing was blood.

The CDR3 here is CASSSTLGTKNTGELFF. DNA of the CDR3: TGTGCCAGCAGTTCCACCCTCGGGACAAAGAACACCGGGGAGCTGTTTTTT. The V and J genes are TRBV12-3 or TRBV12-4 and TRBJ2-2; D possibly corresponds to TRBD1 (6 bases). V was clipped by 4 bases and J by 1 base, with 16 bases between them. The CDR3 spans 17 residues.